One and the same sample provided the 4 T cell receptor beta chains below, sequenced in a study of post-analysis software for immune sequencing data. The authors incorporated unique molecular identifiers into the TCR beta cDNA libraries. In TCRdb, the PCR reads were re-called with MiXCR into one record per CDR3 protein. The sample lists 380,000 or so distinct CDR3 sequences, approximately 33% occurring once. These receptors lack a known antigen. Findings and limits, study-wide: Comparison of patients with controls showed a handful of TRBV segments more frequent in patients, TRBV5-6, TRBV5-1 and TRBV20-1 among them.

The specimen sequenced was blood. The receptors stem from a girl between 10 and 17 years old with multiple sclerosis.

The chain has TRBV4-1 and TRBJ1-5; 8 bases are shared with TRBD1. V lost 3 bases and J lost 4; bases outside the gene matches: 11. The CDR3 runs to 17 residues. The V gene's germline CDR1 is MGHRA and CDR2 YSYEKL. CDR3 nucleotide sequence: TGCGCCAGCAGCCATGTCCCCAGGGGGCCATCAAATCAGCCCCAGCATTTT. Protein sequence: CASSHVPRGPSNQPQHF.

The chain recombines TRBV10-3 with TRBJ2-3; TRBD1 aligns across 7 bases. CDR1 is ENHRY and CDR2 is SYGVKD in the germline V gene. CDR3 size: 14 residues. The V gene end was trimmed by 2 bases and the J gene end by 3 bases; junction bases not matched to a gene: 2. This CDR3 is CAISEETGTDTQYF. As DNA, the CDR3 is TGTGCCATCAGTGAGGAGACAGGGACAGATACGCAGTATTTT.

This chain uses TRBV15 with TRBJ1-5, with 9 bases aligning to TRBD1. The CDR3 has 16 amino acids. The germline gives CDR1 LNHNV, CDR2 YYDKDF (reference sequence). The ends lost 2 bases at V and 4 bases at J; junction bases unmatched: 6. CDR3 in DNA: TGTGCCACCAGCAGACTTGTGGGGACAGGGAATCAGCCCCAGCATTTT. Translating gives CATSRLVGTGNQPQHF.

In regard to this clonotype: A read error is possible here, since a much larger clone lies one base away. This rearrangement joins TRBV29-1 to TRBJ2-1; 9 bases align to TRBD2. This CDR3 is built from 13 residues. The junction had 6 bases not matched to a gene; V was cut back by 5 bases and J by 7 bases. CDR1 SQVTM and CDR2 ANQGSEA come from the germline V gene. The CDR3 DNA reads as TGCAGCGTTCGGGCGGGGGGGAGGAATGAGCAGTTCTTC. Encoded protein: CSVRAGGRNEQFF.